Shown below are 14 T cell receptor beta chains from a single sample sequenced in a study of shared clonotypes between healthy human individuals. Repertoires were generated with immunoSEQ multiplex PCR, while TCRdb's copy carries only in-frame clones and drops some. The data contain 2 million to 2.5 million clones, about 92% of them singletons. Sequencing was carried out using naive CD4+ T cells from PBMCs. As to subset: CD45RA+ positively selected. The source is a man younger than 35 in good health. Some clones in this sample may be carry-over from other donors' samples.

This chain connects TRBV6-5 to TRBJ2-5; 7 bases fit TRBD2. CDR3 length: 12 amino acids. Germline assignment: CDR1 MNHEY and CDR2 SVGAGI. The ends lost 7 bases at V and 5 bases at J; junction bases unmatched: 4. CDR3 amino acids: CASTPGGETQYF. The CDR3 DNA sequence: TGTGCCAGCACTCCCGGGGGGGAGACCCAGTACTTC.

In its sample, this clone was seen once. At one end the junction does not follow the germline gene, possibly because of a read error. The chain is built from TRBV10-2 and TRBJ2-1, with 10 bases that match TRBD2. This CDR3 spans 18 amino acids. The germline CDR1 and CDR2 sequences are WSHSY and SAAADI. The CDR3 is CASTETLPGLALYNEQFF. In DNA, the CDR3 is TGCGCCAGCACTGAGACGCTCCCGGGACTAGCGTTATACAATGAGCAGTTCTTC.

The gene calls are TRBV5-4 and TRBJ2-5, with D possibly matching TRBD1 (5 bases). Germline CDR1 SGHNT, CDR2 YYREEE (reference sequence). The CDR3 contains 17 residues. V gave up 4 bases and J gave up 4 bases, with 23 bases separating them. The CDR3 sequence: CASSAPTAPERGETQYF. The CDR3 coding sequence is TGTGCCAGCAGCGCTCCGACAGCCCCCGAGAGAGGAGAGACCCAGTACTTC. The full variable domain, in which reference TRBV5-4 and TRBJ2-5 provide the parts outside the CDR3, is ETGVTQSPTHLIKTRGQQVTLRCSSQSGHNTVSWYQQALGQGPQFIFQYYREEENGRGNFPPRFSGLQFPNYSSELNVNALELDDSALYLCASSAPTAPERGETQYFGPGTRLLVL.

This chain connects TRBV9 to TRBJ2-5; 11 positions match TRBD2. The CDR3 has 16 residues. Looked up from germline, CDR1 is SGDLS and CDR2 is YYNGEE. The V and J ends lost 1 base and 1 base, in that order; junction bases with no gene match: 3. CDR3 DNA: TGTGCCAGCAGCGTAATAGCGGGAGGGCCCCAAGAGACCCAGTACTTC. Translating it yields CASSVIAGGPQETQYF.

The V call is TRBV28, the J call TRBJ2-4, with unresolved D. The V gene lost 10 bases and the J gene lost 5 bases, with 9 bases spanning the gap. This CDR3 is 11 amino acids long. The germline CDR1 and CDR2 sequences are MDHEN and SYDVKM. CDR3 bases: TGTGCCACCTCTGTCGAAAACATTCAGTACTTC. It codes for CATSVENIQYF.

Regarding this clone: Germline and junction disagree at one end, which may indicate a read error. The chain is built from TRBV2 and TRBJ2-2, with 7 positions matching TRBD1. The CDR3 spans 13 residues. Germline assignment: CDR1 SNHLY and CDR2 FYNNEI. The CDR3 DNA reads as TGTGCCAGCAGTGGGACAGTGTCAGGGGGGCTGTTTTTT. The encoded protein is CASSGTVSGGLFF.

The chain joins TRBV7-2 to TRBJ1-5; 7 nucleotides line up with TRBD1. Losses at the gene ends were 7 bases for V and 5 bases for J; bases not matched to a gene: 8. Per germline, CDR1 SGHTA and CDR2 FQGNSA. The CDR3 consists of 14 residues. DNA for the CDR3: TGTGCCAGCACCATAGGCCAGGGGGATCAGCCCCAGCATTTT. Translated, it gives CASTIGQGDQPQHF.

The J gene is TRBJ1-1, the V gene TRBV6-1, with D unclear. The V and J ends lost 8 bases and 3 bases respectively, with 16 bases between them. Germline lookup yields CDR1 MNHNS and CDR2 SASEGT. The CDR3 totals 14 residues. Here the CDR3 reads CASLWAATYTEAFF. For the CDR3, the DNA is TGTGCCAGCCTCTGGGCAGCCACTTACACTGAAGCTTTCTTT.

V gene TRBV7-8 combines with J gene TRBJ1-5; weak D call: TRBD1 (6 bases). Germline values: CDR1 SGHVS, CDR2 FQNEAQ. The CDR3 is 14 amino acids. Trimming pared 4 bases from V and 5 bases from J, leaving 12 bases between. CDR3 amino acids: CASSSRGVYQPQHF. For the CDR3, the DNA is TGTGCCAGCAGCTCGAGGGGGGTGTATCAGCCCCAGCATTTT.

The rearrangement uses TRBV20-1 and TRBJ2-3; D gene unclear. Germline CDR1 DFQATT, CDR2 SNEGSKA (reference sequence). The V end lost 0 bases, the J end lost 5 bases, and 3 bases lay between the germline ends. This CDR3 region has 11 residues. The DNA for the CDR3 is TGCAGTGCTAGAGAGAGAGATACGCAGTATTTT. This sequence encodes CSARERDTQYF.

The V call is TRBV19, the J call TRBJ2-5; maybe TRBD1 (6 bases). V lost 3 bases to trimming and J lost 5 bases, with 16 bases between them. The CDR3 spans 15 residues. Looked up from germline, CDR1 is LNHDA and CDR2 is SQIVND (reference sequence). The DNA for the CDR3 is TGTGCCAGTAGTATGACAGGCGGCAGGGTGGAGACCCAGTACTTC. It translates to CASSMTGGRVETQYF. The complete variable domain, with remaining parts taken from reference TRBV19 and TRBJ2-5, reads DGGITQSPKYLFRKEGQNVTLSCEQNLNHDAMYWYRQDPGQGLRLIYYSQIVNDFQKGDIAEGYSVSREKKESFPLTVTSAQKNPTAFYLCASSMTGGRVETQYFGPGTRLLVL.

The chain carries TRBV5-6 and TRBJ1-4; no clear D gene. This CDR3 is 18 amino acids long. Per germline, CDR1 SGHDT and CDR2 YYEEEE. V was clipped by 3 bases and J by 3 bases, with 21 bases between them. CDR3 amino acids: CASSSISTERRANEKLFF. As DNA, the CDR3 is TGTGCCAGCAGCTCAATTTCCACCGAACGAAGAGCTAATGAAAAACTGTTTTTT.

V gene TRBV5-5 combines with J gene TRBJ2-5; D uncertain. Germline values: CDR1 SGHKS, CDR2 YYEKEE (reference sequence). The CDR3 sequence is 13 residues long. V lost 2 bases and J 5 bases, leaving 10 bases between the germline ends. CDR3 region: CASSFMVRETQYF. The CDR3 bases are TGTGCCAGCAGCTTTATGGTTCGGGAGACCCAGTACTTC.

This chain uses TRBV19 with TRBJ2-3; 7 positions agree with TRBD1. The CDR3 spans 16 residues. The germline V gene encodes CDR1 LNHDA and CDR2 SQIVND (reference sequence). V lost 1 base to trimming and J lost 0 bases; unmatched junction nucleotides: 4. The CDR3 is CASSIGTGESTDTQYF. In DNA form, the CDR3 reads TGTGCCAGTAGTATAGGAACAGGGGAAAGCACAGATACGCAGTATTTT.